This T cell receptor beta chain was recovered during a study of T cell clones after liver transplantation (dated by TCRdb to the late 2010s). Notes on the research overall: ITN030ST, the source of the samples, was a randomized trial that attempted immunosuppression withdrawal within 2 years of liver transplantation. Donor-reactive T cell clones were identified by TCRbeta sequencing after a pre-transplant mixed lymphocyte reaction and then tracked in post-transplant blood. Third party-reactive TCRbeta sequences from pre-transplant MLRs were also identified as an antigen-independent comparator for donor-reactive sequences. Three of the eight recipients were HCV-positive; the others were transplanted for non-autoimmune, non-viral indications. The subjects received no induction therapy and were kept on standard immunosuppression until randomization at 12-24 months post-transplant. Tolerance was defined as complete withdrawal of immunosuppression for at least one year without a rise in liver enzymes beyond twice the upper limit of normal. Blood samples were taken pre-transplant, pre-randomization before withdrawal, and post-randomization after full withdrawal or failed withdrawal. A cohort of 8 liver transplant recipients was studied, of whom 3 were classified as tolerant and 5 as non-tolerant. The research as a whole found: When repertoire turnover was accounted for, significantly reduced detection of donor-reactive sequences was found in 7 of 8 subjects for CD4 and in 8 of 8 subjects for CD8. A significant post-transplant decrease in circulating donor-reactive CD4 TCRbeta sequences was observed in 5 of 8 subjects, irrespective of tolerance or HCV status. A greater decline was seen for donor-reactive sequences than for third party-reactive sequences, suggesting partial antigen-specific deletion unrelated to withdrawal success. Because no allograft tissue specimens were available, donor-reactive T cells may have migrated into the graft instead of being deleted. Conclusions were preliminary, limited by small, heterogeneous patient numbers and non-standardized post-transplant time points. In two subjects, low numbers of available donor cells limited the measurable donor-reactive repertoire.

Unstimulated PBMCs, after thawing, were stained for CD3, CD4 and CD8 and then FACS-sorted into CD3+CD4+ and CD3+CD8+ populations. All 8 studied subjects were randomized to withdrawal of immunosuppression. Genomic DNA was isolated with the Qiagen DNeasy Blood and Tissue Kit. Frozen genomic DNA underwent high-throughput TCRbeta CDR3 sequencing by immunoSEQ, including PCR amplification, mapping, bias correction and internal controls. The study's processing was this. Only productive rearrangements were retained, with each unique TCRbeta sequence defined by its CDR3 nucleotide sequence together with its V and J gene. For classification of a sequence as donor-reactive, at least 5-fold expansion in CFSE-low cells relative to unstimulated pre-transplant cells and a frequency of at least 0.01% were required. Minimum frequency thresholds were set for each subject on the basis of the unstimulated sample with the lowest template count, so that a detection power of at least 90% was ensured. Jensen-Shannon divergence between the top 1000 TCRbeta sequences post-transplant and pre-transplant was used to measure repertoire turnover. Two-sided Fisher's exact tests were used to test for changes in the detection of donor-reactive sequences. The table was pulled from immuneACCESS by TCRdb, which kept in-frame rearrangements only. Such tables lose some clones; where checked, under half of the loss comes from unresolved V genes, and the rest has no known cause. The V and J calls and clone size come from that table; D and trimming were worked out from the DNA. In all, the sample holds 8,000 to 10,000 clones, and about two thirds of those were seen once. Roughly 22% of the sample is taken by the ten largest.

With regard to this clone: Which antigen it targets is not known. Base-call qualities are not available, and no considerably larger clone is one nucleotide away.

V loses 0 bases, J loses 2 bases, and the germline ends lie 14 bases apart. CDR1 MGHRA and CDR2 YSYEKL were looked up in the germline V gene. The CDR3 goes from the cysteine to the phenylalanine over 17 residues. Only the CDR3 DNA is retained, 51 bases long and in frame from the first base. The sequencing here drew on CD8+ T cells from blood, taken at the roughly 15-month timepoint. The chain links TRBV4-1 with TRBJ1-3, with no confidently assigned D gene. The TCR comes from a human patient who received a liver transplant. Once a transplant has taken place, some T cells may be donor derived. The encoded CDR3 is CASSQDSLSRAGNTIYF. The DNA reads TGCGCCAGCAGCCAAGATAGCCTGTCTAGGGCTGGAAACACCATATATTTT.